This TCR beta chain appears in the sequencing data of a study of blood T cell repertoires in COVID-19. Background on the study: The United States, Italy and Spain supplied acute and convalescent COVID-19 samples. The cDNA or gDNA used as material had been derived from T cells, B-cell-depleted T cells, or PBMCs.

Per the original data handling: Estimation of nucleated cell counts was performed using reference gene primer amplification. This table comes from immunoSEQ multiplex PCR, and its TCRdb copy is limited to in-frame clones, with some not included. V, J and clone size reflect that table, while D and trimming were determined from the DNA. This sample carries approximately 90,000 clones, 75% to 90% of them seen once, and the ten largest clones take approximately 7.2%. Source material: peripheral blood. This receptor was obtained from a man in his 60s with acute or convalescent COVID-19.

CDR3 DNA: TGTGCCAGCAGCTTAAGGGACAGGGGTATCTACGAGCAGTACTTC. Protein product: CASSLRDRGIYEQYF. The chain carries TRBV11-1 and TRBJ2-7; 10 bases agree with TRBD1. Germline CDR1 and CDR2: SGHAT and FQDESV (reference sequence). After removal of 2 bases from V and 3 bases from J, the junction contained 4 bases not matched to a gene. This CDR3 region has 15 residues. Supplemented by reference TRBV11-1 and TRBJ2-7, the full variable domain reads EAEVAQSPRYKITEKSQAVAFWCDPISGHATLYWYRQILGQGPELLVQFQDESVVDDSQLPKDRFSAERLKGVDSTLKIQPAELGDSAMYLCASSLRDRGIYEQYFGPGTRLTVT.